This TCR beta chain is from a study of blood T cell repertoires in COVID-19. Study information: Sources were T cells, B-cell-depleted T cells, or PBMCs; the material itself was cDNA or gDNA.

Germline lookup yields CDR1 SGHTA and CDR2 FQGTGA. The CDR3 extends over 15 amino acids. Trimming cost V 4 bases and J 4 bases, with 16 bases left between them. Profiled with immunoSEQ multiplex PCR; TCRdb holds only in-frame clones, not every one. The sample includes approximately 98,000 clones, 75% to 85% of them seen just once. The receptor was derived from a man between 60 and 75 years old with acute or convalescent COVID-19. Sequenced: peripheral blood. The rearrangement links TRBV7-3 to TRBJ2-5, with D perhaps TRBD2 (7 bases). The CDR3 loop is CASSSEGGIGETQYF. CDR3 sequence (DNA): TGTGCCAGCAGCTCCGAGGGGGGGATTGGAGAGACCCAGTACTTC. The whole variable domain, remainder taken from reference TRBV7-3 and TRBJ2-5, is GAGVSQTPSNKVTEKGKYVELRCDPISGHTALYWYRQSLGQGPEFLIYFQGTGAADDSGLPNDRFFAVRPEGSVSTLKIQRTERGDSAVYLCASSSEGGIGETQYFGPGTRLLVL.